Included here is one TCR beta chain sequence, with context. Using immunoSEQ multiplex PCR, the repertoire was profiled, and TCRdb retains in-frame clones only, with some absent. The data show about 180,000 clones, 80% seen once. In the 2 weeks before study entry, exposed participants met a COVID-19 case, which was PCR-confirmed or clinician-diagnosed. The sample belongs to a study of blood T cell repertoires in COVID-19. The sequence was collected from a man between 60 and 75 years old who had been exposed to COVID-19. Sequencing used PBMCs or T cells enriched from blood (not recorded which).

The CDR3 DNA follows: TGTGCCAGCCAAAGCGGACTAGCGGGGCCCGGAGTAGTAATAGATACGCAGTATTTT. Encoded protein: CASQSGLAGPGVVIDTQYF. The gene calls are TRBV27 and TRBJ2-3; 12 nucleotides line up with TRBD2. Trimming cost V 8 bases and J 5 bases; bases outside gene matches: 20. Germline assignment: CDR1 MNHEY and CDR2 SMNVEV (reference sequence). The CDR3 extends over 19 amino acids.